Presented here are 32 T cell receptor beta chains from one specimen sequenced in a study of shared clonotypes between healthy human individuals. Produced via immunoSEQ multiplex PCR; TCRdb's table is partial and in-frame only. The data hold roughly 2.5 million clones, with roughly 92% observed a single time. Source material: naive CD4+ T cells sorted from blood. The subset was: CD45RA+ positively selected. The receptors here all came from a man aged 18 to 35 in good health.

As regards this clone: At one boundary the junction diverges from the germline segment, which might be a read error. The chain employs TRBV11-3 and TRBJ1-3, with unresolved D. The CDR3 spans 13 residues. In germline, CDR1 is SGHNT, CDR2 YENEEA. The DNA for the CDR3 is TGTGCCAGCAGCCTGGAGGGTGGAGACACCATATATTTT. It codes for CASSLEGGDTIYF.

The V call is TRBV28, the J call TRBJ2-1; 9 nucleotides match TRBD1. The CDR3 has 16 residues. The V gene's germline CDR1 is MDHEN and CDR2 SYDVKM. The ends lost 5 bases at V and 1 base at J; junction bases unmatched: 6. CDR3 protein: CASSITGTGSYNEQFF. The CDR3 nucleotides read TGTGCCAGCAGTATAACCGGGACAGGGTCCTACAATGAGCAGTTCTTC.

The gene calls are TRBV21-1 and TRBJ2-3; the DNA was not used to check the table's D call, TRBD2. TRBV21-1 is tagged as a pseudogene. This CDR3 region has 23 residues. The CDR3, as DNA: TGTGCCAGCATCGAACCAGTAGTTGGACTAGCGGGGGAGCACCCCAGGGGCGCAGATACGCAGTATTTT. This sequence encodes CASIEPVVGLAGEHPRGADTQYF.

About this clone itself: Other DNA sequences in this specimen translate into the identical CDR3. This chain uses TRBV11-2 with TRBJ2-1; 9 nucleotides match TRBD2. The CDR3 spans 16 residues. The V segment lost 1 base and the J segment 10 bases; nucleotides outside the gene matches: 11. Germline values: CDR1 SGHAT, CDR2 FQNNGV. The CDR3 nucleotides read TGTGCCAGCAGCTTAGGCTTGGCGGGGGGGCCTAACGAGCAGTTCTTC. Translated: CASSLGLAGGPNEQFF.

V is TRBV6-1 and J is TRBJ1-6, with a possible D match to TRBD1 (5 bases). The CDR3 contains 15 residues. Germline assignment: CDR1 MNHNS and CDR2 SASEGT. V was clipped by 1 base and J by 6 bases, with 10 bases between them. DNA for the CDR3: TGTGCCAGCAGTGAAGGGGGACCCCCTAATTCACCCCTCCACTTT. It yields the protein CASSEGGPPNSPLHF.

The chain uses TRBV11-1 and TRBJ1-1, with D perhaps TRBD1 (5 bases). CDR3 length equals 14 residues. Between the trimmed V and J ends, which lost 8 bases and 0 bases, there was a span of 13 bases. Germline lookup yields CDR1 SGHAT and CDR2 FQDESV (reference sequence). The chain's CDR3 is CASFDRDMNTEAFF. CDR3 sequence (DNA): TGTGCCAGCTTCGACAGAGACATGAACACTGAAGCTTTCTTT.

As to this clone: The junction does not match germline at one end; this may be a read error. The same CDR3 arises from other DNA sequences in this sample as well. The rearrangement joins TRBV7-7 to TRBJ2-3; D possibly uses TRBD1 or TRBD2 (5 bases each). Germline CDR1 and CDR2: SSHAT and FNYEAQ (reference sequence). The CDR3 loop spans 13 amino acids. The CDR3 sequence: CASSRDGTDTQYF. The CDR3 DNA reads as TGTGCTAGCAGCCGGGACGGCACAGATACGCAGTATTTT.

The genes are TRBV29-1 and TRBJ2-7, with D perhaps being TRBD1 or TRBD2 (5 bases each). Germline V gene data show CDR1 as SQVTM and CDR2 as ANQGSEA. The CDR3 spans 14 residues. The V and J ends lost 3 bases and 2 bases respectively, with 14 bases between them. CDR3 in DNA: TGCAGCGTTGAGTACCCGGGGCCCCCCTACGAGCAGTACTTC. Its translation: CSVEYPGPPYEQYF.

This rearrangement joins TRBV6-5 to TRBJ1-5; D might be TRBD1 (6 bases). Per the germline V gene, CDR1 is MNHEY and CDR2 is SVGAGI. The CDR3 extends over 14 amino acids. Between the trimmed V and J ends, which lost 6 bases and 2 bases, there was a span of 11 bases. The CDR3 here is CASSRGYGNQPQHF. CDR3 DNA sequence: TGTGCCAGCAGCAGGGGATATGGCAATCAGCCCCAGCATTTT.

CDR3 DNA sequence: TGTGCCAGCAGCTCCCTGGGTCGGGGAGAAGAGACCCAGTACTTC. It yields the protein CASSSLGRGEETQYF. J is TRBJ2-5 and V is TRBV5-8; weak D call: TRBD2 (5 bases). The CDR3 covers 15 residues. Germline V gives CDR1 SGHTS, CDR2 YDEGEE. V lost 3 bases, J lost 3 bases, and 15 bases lay in between.

The chain joins TRBV30 to TRBJ1-2, with TRBD1 matching 7 bases. The ends lost 4 bases at V and 5 bases at J; junction bases unmatched: 4. Germline lookup yields CDR1 GTSNPN and CDR2 SVGIG (reference sequence). This CDR3 spans 12 amino acids. CDR3 sequence: CAWTGTVYGYTF. The DNA of the CDR3 is TGTGCCTGGACAGGGACAGTTTATGGCTACACCTTC.

The rearrangement joins TRBV6-1 to TRBJ2-5, with TRBD2 as a possible D gene (6 bases). Germline values: CDR1 MNHNS, CDR2 SASEGT. V was clipped by 6 bases and J by 5 bases, with 16 bases between them. This CDR3 is built from 14 residues. CDR3 protein: CASRGVVGGETQYF. In DNA form, the CDR3 reads TGTGCCAGCAGGGGGGTGGTTGGAGGGGAGACCCAGTACTTC.

The chain uses TRBV6-6 and TRBJ2-2; TRBD2 is a possible D gene (6 bases). In germline, CDR1 is MNHNY, CDR2 SVGAGI (reference sequence). Trimming left V 4 bases short and J 2 bases short, with 11 bases between. The CDR3 runs 15 residues. CDR3 region: CASSSGGINTGELFF. The CDR3 DNA reads TGTGCCAGCAGTTCTGGGGGGATAAACACCGGGGAGCTGTTTTTT.

The chain employs TRBV4-1 and TRBJ1-4; D is undetermined. The CDR3 is 16 amino acids. V shed 2 bases and J shed 0 bases, with 10 bases lying between them. In germline, CDR1 is MGHRA, CDR2 YSYEKL. DNA for the CDR3: TGCGCCAGCAGCCAACTCCCAGTCTCAACTAATGAAAAACTGTTTTTT. It codes for CASSQLPVSTNEKLFF.

The genes are TRBV2 and TRBJ2-2, with TRBD1 matching over 10 bases. Germline CDR1 reads SNHLY; CDR2 reads FYNNEI. This CDR3 spans 15 amino acids. Losses at the gene ends were 4 bases for V and 4 bases for J; bases not matched to a gene: 3. The CDR3 reads CASSVGQGSTGELFF. CDR3 nucleotide sequence: TGTGCCAGCAGTGTGGGACAGGGGTCCACCGGGGAGCTGTTTTTT.

J is TRBJ1-1 and V is TRBV12-5; 7 bases are shared with TRBD1. The V and J ends lost 6 bases and 8 bases, in that order; junction bases with no gene match: 9. The germline gives CDR1 LGHNT, CDR2 FRNRAP. The CDR3 has 13 amino acids. The CDR3 loop reads CASGTTGFSEAFF. CDR3 DNA sequence: TGTGCTAGTGGCACGACAGGGTTTTCCGAAGCTTTCTTT.

As concerns this clone: Other DNA sequences in this sample translate to the same CDR3. This chain uses TRBV7-9 with TRBJ1-5, with no clear D. The germline V gene encodes CDR1 SEHNR and CDR2 FQNEAQ (reference sequence). CDR3 length equals 13 residues. Deletions cut 2 bases from V and 6 bases from J, with 8 bases between. The CDR3 bases are TGTGCCAGCAGCTTAACAGAGGCTCAGCCCCAGCATTTT. Encoded protein: CASSLTEAQPQHF.

The rearrangement joins TRBV11-2 to TRBJ1-5; D is uncertain. The V gene lost 3 bases and the J gene lost 0 bases, with 9 bases spanning the gap. Germline V gene sequence: CDR1 SGHAT, CDR2 FQNNGV. The CDR3 consists of 15 residues. CDR3 loop: CASSFSQTSNQPQHF. The CDR3 region has the DNA TGTGCCAGCAGCTTCAGTCAGACTAGCAATCAGCCCCAGCATTTT.

The CDR3 loop reads CASSREGSRFDPYEQYF. Here the CDR3 DNA reads TGTGCCAGCAGCCGAGAGGGGAGCCGCTTTGATCCCTACGAGCAGTACTTC. The chain links TRBV7-9 to TRBJ2-7; D may be TRBD1 or TRBD2 (5 bases each). Germline CDR1 SEHNR, CDR2 FQNEAQ (reference sequence). With 5 bases removed from V and 2 bases from J, the gap between germline ends came to 22 bases. CDR3 length: 17 residues.

The chain employs TRBV19 and TRBJ2-7; perhaps TRBD1 as D (6 bases). This CDR3 comprises 15 residues. Germline lookup yields CDR1 LNHDA and CDR2 SQIVND (reference sequence). Trimming removed 4 bases at V and 2 bases at J, with 15 bases between. The CDR3 region is CASSNMGQNTYEQYF. CDR3 sequence (DNA): TGTGCCAGTAGTAATATGGGACAAAATACCTACGAGCAGTACTTC.

Turning to this clone: A read error may produce the germline difference seen at one junction end. V and J are TRBV7-2 and TRBJ1-5; D unclear. This CDR3 has 13 amino acids. Germline CDR1 and CDR2: SGHTA and FQGNSA. This CDR3 is CASSLVSSQPQHF. CDR3 in DNA: TGTGCCAGCAGCTTAGTCAGCAGTCAGCCCCAGCATTTT.

The V call is TRBV5-4, the J call TRBJ2-2; 9 nucleotides align to TRBD1. Germline loops: CDR1 SGHNT, CDR2 YYREEE (reference sequence). V shed 4 bases and J 3 bases; nucleotides not matched to a gene: 4. The length of the CDR3 is 15 residues. The CDR3 region is CASSQGQGYTGELFF. The CDR3 region has the DNA TGTGCCAGCAGCCAGGGACAGGGATACACCGGGGAGCTGTTTTTT.

The chain recombines TRBV6-1 with TRBJ1-1; no reliable D call. Trimming cost V 1 base and J 0 bases, with 3 bases left between them. Germline values: CDR1 MNHNS, CDR2 SASEGT. CDR3 size: 13 residues. Here the CDR3 DNA reads TGTGCCAGCAGTGAAGGGGTGAACACTGAAGCTTTCTTT. Its translation: CASSEGVNTEAFF.

The chain combines TRBV9 with TRBJ2-5; tentatively, D is TRBD1 (6 bases). This CDR3 region has 14 residues. Germline V gene sequence: CDR1 SGDLS, CDR2 YYNGEE. The V and J ends lost 4 bases and 2 bases respectively, with 12 bases between them. The CDR3 protein is CASSPNRAQETQYF. The CDR3 bases are TGTGCCAGCAGCCCGAACAGGGCGCAAGAGACCCAGTACTTC.

This rearrangement joins TRBV6-1 to TRBJ1-2, with D maybe TRBD1 (5 bases). The CDR3 covers 15 residues. Germline CDR1 is MNHNS and CDR2 is SASEGT. Trimming removed 7 bases from V and 4 bases from J, with 19 bases in between. CDR3 nucleotide sequence: TGTGCCAGCACACGAGACACCCTGGGGGTCTATGGCTACACCTTC. Protein: CASTRDTLGVYGYTF.

The rearrangement uses TRBV27 and TRBJ2-1; D not resolved. The V end lost 2 bases, the J end lost 5 bases, and 7 bases lay between the germline ends. This CDR3 spans 13 amino acids. Germline CDR1 and CDR2: MNHEY and SMNVEV (reference sequence). This CDR3 is CASSLVSDNEQFF. The CDR3 DNA follows: TGTGCCAGCAGTTTAGTGAGTGACAATGAGCAGTTCTTC.

The gene calls are TRBV5-1 and TRBJ1-1; perhaps TRBD1 as D (5 bases). Trimming took off 0 bases at V and 7 bases at J, with 16 bases between the two ends. CDR1 is SGHRS, CDR2 YFSETQ, per germline. This CDR3 comprises 15 residues. CDR3 nucleotide sequence: TGCGCCAGCAGCTTGGATTTAATCCGGGGCAATGAAGCTTTCTTT. This encodes CASSLDLIRGNEAFF. The full variable domain, rest sourced from reference TRBV5-1 and TRBJ1-1, is KAGVTQTPRYLIKTRGQQVTLSCSPISGHRSVSWYQQTPGQGLQFLFEYFSETQRNKGNFPGRFSGRQFSNSRSEMNVSTLELGDSALYLCASSLDLIRGNEAFFGQGTRLTVV.

The chain combines TRBV11-3 with TRBJ2-2, with D uncertain. CDR1 is SGHNT and CDR2 is YENEEA in the germline V gene. V was cut by 1 base and J by 4 bases, with 7 bases left in between. This CDR3 spans 14 amino acids. The CDR3: CASSLGPPTGELFF. In DNA form, the CDR3 reads TGTGCCAGCAGCTTAGGACCACCCACCGGGGAGCTGTTTTTT.

The chain's CDR3 is CASSPVAGGRTDTQYF. In DNA form, the CDR3 reads TGTGCCAGCAGCCCGGTAGCGGGGGGACGCACAGATACGCAGTATTTT. The V gene is TRBV11-3, the J gene TRBJ2-3; 10 bases line up with TRBD2. The V gene end was trimmed by 5 bases and the J gene end by 1 base; junction bases not matched to a gene: 6. CDR1 is SGHNT, CDR2 YENEEA, per germline. The CDR3 loop spans 16 amino acids.

The chain links TRBV7-2 to TRBJ2-1; TRBD2 matches 12 bases. The CDR3 sequence is 14 residues long. With V trimmed by 7 bases and J by 7 bases, 5 bases remained unmatched. CDR1 and CDR2 from the germline V gene are SGHTA and FQGNSA. DNA of the CDR3: TGTGCCAGCAACCTCGGACTAGCGGGAAATGAGCAGTTCTTC. Amino acids: CASNLGLAGNEQFF.

The chain uses TRBV2 and TRBJ2-3; no definite D call. V was shortened by 3 bases and J by 0 bases, with 10 bases between the two germline ends. The germline V gene has CDR1 SNHLY and CDR2 FYNNEI. CDR3 length: 15 amino acids. This CDR3 is CASSDRRTSTDTQYF. The DNA of the CDR3 is TGTGCCAGCAGTGACAGGCGCACTAGCACAGATACGCAGTATTTT. The full variable domain, with the rest looked up from reference TRBV2 and TRBJ2-3, is EPEVTQTPSHQVTQMGQEVILRCVPISNHLYFYWYRQILGQKVEFLVSFYNNEISEKSEIFDDQFSVERPDGSNFTLKIRSTKLEDSAMYFCASSDRRTSTDTQYFGPGTRLTVL.

The V gene is TRBV4-1, the J gene TRBJ2-5, with 9 bases identical to TRBD2. The germline V gene has CDR1 MGHRA and CDR2 YSYEKL. The junction had 4 bases not matched to a gene; V was cut back by 4 bases and J by 1 base. This CDR3 spans 15 amino acids. CDR3: CASSLSGGLQETQYF. The CDR3 nucleotides read TGCGCCAGCAGCCTTAGCGGGGGACTCCAAGAGACCCAGTACTTC.